This TCR beta chain was recovered during a study of cytotoxic CD8 clonotypes in ibrutinib-treated CLL. The CDR3 is made up of 12 amino acids. Deletions cut 8 bases from V and 0 bases from J, with 7 bases between. CDR1 is SEHNR and CDR2 is FQNEAQ in the germline V gene (reference sequence). This clone was detected a few times. TCRdb keeps only in-frame clones here, not all; method: immunoSEQ multiplex PCR. The sample consists of tens of thousands of clones, about three fifths of them appearing once. This TCR was sampled from a human donor with chronic lymphocytic leukemia. Sample: PBMCs, taken before ibrutinib treatment. The rearrangement links TRBV7-9 to TRBJ1-1; D call uncertain. CDR3 amino acids: CASGRMNTEAFF. The CDR3, as DNA: TGTGCCAGCGGAAGAATGAACACTGAAGCTTTCTTT.